The source of this TCR beta chain is a study of blood T cell repertoires in COVID-19. The wider study: Acute-phase and convalescent COVID-19 samples originated in the United States, Italy and Spain.

All enrollees were roughly 18 to 100 years old and from 25 or so US areas. Grouping used clinical history reported by participants in a survey and questionnaire. Data came from immunoSEQ multiplex PCR; TCRdb stores just in-frame clones and leaves some out. The sample lists 350,000 to 450,000 clones, about nine tenths occurring once. This clone was seen a single time. The origin of this receptor is a woman aged 35 to 49 who had been exposed to COVID-19. The sample taken for sequencing was PBMCs or T cells enriched from blood (not recorded which).

CDR3 nucleotides: TGTGCCAGCAGTGAAGCCAGGGCCTCTGGAAACACCATATATTTT. This codes for CASSEARASGNTIYF. The V call is TRBV2, the J call TRBJ1-3, with D perhaps matching TRBD1 (5 bases). Trimming removed 0 bases at V and 0 bases at J, with 6 bases between. The CDR3 has 15 residues. The V gene's germline CDR1 is SNHLY and CDR2 FYNNEI.